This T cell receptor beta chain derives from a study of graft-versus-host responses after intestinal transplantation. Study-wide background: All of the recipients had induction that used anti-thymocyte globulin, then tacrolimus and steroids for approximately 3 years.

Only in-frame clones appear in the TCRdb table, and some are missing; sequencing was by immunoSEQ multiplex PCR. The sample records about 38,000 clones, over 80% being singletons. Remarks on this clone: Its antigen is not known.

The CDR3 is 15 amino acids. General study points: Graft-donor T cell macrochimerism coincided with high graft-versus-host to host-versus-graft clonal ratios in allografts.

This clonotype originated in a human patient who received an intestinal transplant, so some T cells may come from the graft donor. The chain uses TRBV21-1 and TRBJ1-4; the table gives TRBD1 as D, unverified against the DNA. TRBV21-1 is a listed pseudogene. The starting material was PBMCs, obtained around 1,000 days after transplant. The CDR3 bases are TGTGCCAGCAGCATCCTCGGACAGGGGTGGGAAAAACTGTTTTTT. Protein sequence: CASSILGQGWEKLFF.